The sequence of this T cell receptor (beta chain) was determined in a study of beta chain features in type 1 diabetes. At the level of the study: Similarity in age, gender and cell yields was seen between patients and healthy donors. Study conclusions and caveats: Among all four CD4+ subsets, Type 1 diabetes patients had TCRB CDR3s that were moderately but significantly shorter.

Germline V lookup: CDR1 SQVTM, CDR2 ANQGSEA. Trimming removed 0 bases from V and 5 bases from J, with 8 bases in between. CDR3 size: 12 residues. Every isolated RNA sample was fully reverse transcribed, so sequencing captured expressed TCRB transcripts. TCRdb's table, derived via immunoSEQ multiplex PCR, lists solely in-frame clones and lacks some. The sample has approximately 250,000 clones; 24% are singletons. This clone appeared a few times. Its antigen is unknown. The V and J genes are TRBV29-1 and TRBJ2-7; D perhaps matches TRBD2 (6 bases). Input material: naive CD4+ T cells from blood. The sequence was collected from a woman aged 30 to 39 with type 1 diabetes. The CDR3 reads CSVEDASDEQYF. The CDR3 DNA reads TGCAGCGTTGAAGACGCTAGCGACGAGCAGTACTTC.